The subject of this entry is one TCR beta chain. Its cognate antigen is unknown. The read halts 3 residues ahead of the CDR3 end, with the missing end drawn from the germline J gene. Prevalent HPV16 infections were excluded; only incident single HPV16 infections included. HPV was found by MY09/MY11 PCR and dot-blot genotyping. These data belong to a study of T cells in women clearing cervical HPV infection. The repertoire was sequenced with immunoSEQ multiplex PCR; TCRdb's copy has only in-frame clones and lacks some. This repertoire includes approximately 34,000 clones. Trimming shortened V by 7 bases and J by 5 bases, and 11 bases separated the two germline ends. The CDR3 contains 12 residues. Germline V gene lookup returns CDR1 SNHLY and CDR2 FYNNEI. Broader study findings: A classifier using richness and V gene abundances reached an AUC of more than 0.75.

The chain has TRBV2 and TRBJ1-1; maybe TRBD1 (5 bases). Sequenced sample: blood buffy coat. This TCR was recovered from a woman between 18 and 75 years old with a cervical HPV16 infection that either progressed to CIN3+ or cleared (not recorded which). The covered CDR3 bases are TGTGCCAGCATGAGGGGAGGGACTGAA. Amino acids: CASMRGGTE. The CDR3, in full, reads CASMRGGTEAFF.